A selection of T cell receptor beta chains follows, all from one sample in a study of blood T cell repertoires in COVID-19. Produced via immunoSEQ multiplex PCR; TCRdb's table is partial and in-frame only. The sample carries about 140,000 clones, around 83% recorded once. The sequencing input was peripheral blood. These receptor sequences come from a man under 40 with COVID-19, enrolled during active disease. The CDR3 runs from the conserved cysteine through the conserved F or W. Fields, in order: D gene, clone size, V gene, J gene, CDR3 DNA, CDR3 protein. D genes are given only for firm matches. A clone size is listed for some rows: how often the clone was seen (once, few, many), or a class if it is expanded.

>NA|NA|TRBV6-5|TRBJ2-7
TGTGCCAGCACCCTACTTGGTGGGAGCTACGAGCAGTACTTC
CASTLLGGSYEQYF
>NA|NA|TRBV7-3|TRBJ2-3
TGTGCCAGCAGCTTAAACTCTCCTTACACAGATACGCAGTATTTT
CASSLNSPYTDTQYF
>TRBD1|NA|TRBV4-3|TRBJ1-1
TGCGCCAGCAGCCAAGATGCAGGGGGGAACACTGAAGCTTTCTTT
CASSQDAGGNTEAFF
>TRBD1|NA|TRBV28|TRBJ1-2
TGTGCCAGCAGCATACAACAGGGGAGTGGCTACACCTTC
CASSIQQGSGYTF
>TRBD2|NA|TRBV27|TRBJ2-3
TGTGCCAGCAGTCCCCCGGGACTAGCGGGAGGGCCTTCCACAGATACGCAGTATTTT
CASSPPGLAGGPSTDTQYF
>NA|NA|TRBV18|TRBJ1-1
TGTGCCAGCTCACCGGTACAGGGTAGAACTGAAGCTTTCTTT
CASSPVQGRTEAFF
>TRBD2|few|TRBV24-1|TRBJ2-3
TGTGCCACCACCGGAGGACTAGCGACAGATACGCAGTATTTT
CATTGGLATDTQYF
>TRBD1|NA|TRBV19|TRBJ1-5
TGTGCCAGTAGCCTGACAGGGGGTAATCAGCCCCAGCATTTT
CASSLTGGNQPQHF
>NA|NA|TRBV14|TRBJ2-5
TGTGCCAGCAGCACCCGCGGGGGCAGGGAGACCCAGTACTTC
CASSTRGGRETQYF
>NA|few|TRBV30|TRBJ2-3
TGTGCCTGGAAAGGAGGGAGGCCATACACAGATACGCAGTATTTT
CAWKGGRPYTDTQYF
>NA|few|TRBV7-2|TRBJ1-1
TGTGCCAGCAGCTTAGCTGGGGGGTCGAGGGCCGTCTACATGAACACTGAAGCTTTCTTT
CASSLAGGSRAVYMNTEAFF
>TRBD1|NA|TRBV2|TRBJ1-2
TGTGCCAGCAGTGGGGGGACAGGATACTATGGCTACACCTTC
CASSGGTGYYGYTF
>NA|NA|TRBV27|TRBJ1-5
TGTGCCAGCAGTTTAAGAGGTTCAAATCAGCCCCAGCATTTT
CASSLRGSNQPQHF
>NA|few|TRBV28|TRBJ1-5
TGTGCCAGCAGACGGGGTTTTAATCAGCCCCAGCATTTT
CASRRGFNQPQHF
>NA|NA|TRBV6-2/TRBV6-3|TRBJ2-3
TGTGCCAGCAGCACCCATAGCGCTAGCACAGATACGCAGTATTTT
CASSTHSASTDTQYF
>TRBD1|NA|TRBV3-1/TRBV3-2|TRBJ1-1
TGTGCCAGCAGCCAACAGGGGGAAGGGAGTACTGAAGCTTTCTTT
CASSQQGEGSTEAFF
>TRBD1|few|TRBV2|TRBJ1-5
TGTGCCAGCAGTTACGACAGGGGCGGGCAGCCCCAGCATTTT
CASSYDRGGQPQHF
>NA|NA|TRBV6-2/TRBV6-3|TRBJ2-1
TGTGCCAGCAGCCTTGCTAGTGTCTCCTACAATGAGCAGTTCTTC
CASSLASVSYNEQFF
>NA|NA|TRBV28|TRBJ1-2
TGTGCCAGCAGTTTTGGTAGTTGGGGGGACTATGGCTACACCTTC
CASSFGSWGDYGYTF
>TRBD1|NA|TRBV18|TRBJ2-5
TGTGCCAGCCCGTTGAAGGGGACAGGGCAAGAGACCCAGTACTTC
CASPLKGTGQETQYF
>TRBD1|once|TRBV30|TRBJ1-1
TGTGCCTGGAGTGTTCCAGAACTACAGGGGTCGAACACTGAAGCTTTCTTT
CAWSVPELQGSNTEAFF
>NA|NA|TRBV7-2|TRBJ2-1
TGTGCCAGCAGGCCCCGTCGCCAGGGCAATGAGCAGTTCTTC
CASRPRRQGNEQFF
>TRBD1|once|TRBV15|TRBJ1-6
TGTGCCACCAGCAAGGGACAGACCTCCTATAATTCACCCCTCCACTTT
CATSKGQTSYNSPLHF
>TRBD2|NA|TRBV7-2|TRBJ2-4
TGTGCCAGCAGCCCACAAGCGCCCGGCGGGGGCAAAAACATTCAGTACTTC
CASSPQAPGGGKNIQYF